The 19 T cell receptor beta chains listed next were all sequenced from one sample in a study of tumor and adjacent non-tumor tissue in lung cancer. Three rounds of nested PCR, following a modified ARM-PCR protocol, produced the TCRbeta library. TCRdb passed the multiplex PCR reads through MiXCR, listing each CDR3 protein once. The sample lists 50,000 to 60,000 distinct CDR3 sequences, around three quarters occurring once. This sample's RNA came from whole unsorted tissue. The normal lung tissue was taken more than 3 cm from the tumor edge. The sample was distant non-tumor lung tissue. The receptor set was obtained from a woman aged 55-75 years with non-small cell lung cancer.

On this clonotype itself: A much larger clone sits a single nucleotide away, making a read error possible. The J gene is TRBJ2-3, the V gene TRBV7-3, with unresolved D. Germline values: CDR1 SGHTA, CDR2 FQGTGA. CDR3 length: 13 residues. The CDR3 region is CASSLVYTDTKYF. In DNA, the CDR3 is TGTGCCAGCAGCTTAGTTTACACAGATACGAAGTATTTT.

V gene TRBV29-1 combines with J gene TRBJ2-5; D is perhaps TRBD1 (5 bases). In germline, CDR1 is SQVTM, CDR2 ANQGSEA. This CDR3 region has 11 residues. The CDR3 region has the DNA TGCAACGCCGAACCAGGGAAGACCCAGTACTTC. It specifies CNAEPGKTQYF.

On this clonotype itself: One junction end disagrees with the germline gene, perhaps due to a read error. The genes are TRBV29-1 and TRBJ2-7; the D is unclear. CDR3 length: 12 residues. The germline gives CDR1 SQVTM, CDR2 ANQGSEA. The CDR3 sequence: CSVLGFSYEQYF. In DNA, the CDR3 is TGCAGCGTTCTAGGCTTCTCCTACGAGCAATACTTC.

The chain has TRBV6-1 and TRBJ2-2; D is possibly TRBD2 (6 bases). In germline, CDR1 is MNHNS, CDR2 SASEGT. V dropped 4 bases and J dropped 0 bases, with 21 bases sitting between them. The CDR3 is 19 amino acids. CDR3 loop: CASSVFRGLKLPNTGELFF. The CDR3 coding sequence is TGTGCCAGCAGTGTTTTTAGGGGACTCAAATTACCGAACACCGGGGAGCTGTTTTTT.

A remark on this clonotype: The junction differs from germline at one of its ends, possibly a read error. The rearrangement joins TRBV12-3 or TRBV12-4 to TRBJ2-5, with no clear D. The CDR3 loop spans 13 amino acids. CDR3 in amino acids: CPSSIGLKDTQYF. In nucleotides, the CDR3 is TGTCCCAGCAGTATAGGGCTGAAAGATACCCAGTACTTC.

This clonotype has only one observation. Just one base apart from a much larger clone, this may be a read error. The chain couples TRBV28 to TRBJ1-2; no clear D. The CDR3 sequence is 14 residues long. CDR1 and CDR2 (germline): MDHEN, SYDVKM. In DNA, the CDR3 is TGTGCCAGCAGCACCCAAGCGGGCAGCTATGGCTACATCTTC. This gives the protein CASSTQAGSYGYIF.

As regards this clonotype: The CDR3 ends on some other residue instead of the conserved phenylalanine or tryptophan, so this is likely a read error. This chain joins TRBV10-3 and TRBJ2-3, with 9 nucleotides matching TRBD1. Germline V gene lookup returns CDR1 ENHRY and CDR2 SYGVKD. Trimming took 8 bases from V and 4 from J; bases not matched to a gene: 10. This CDR3 comprises 15 residues. The CDR3 sequence: CAISGTGSPSDTQYV. CDR3 sequence (DNA): TGTGCCATCTCCGGGACAGGGAGTCCCTCAGATACGCAGTATGTT.

About this clonotype: The junction and the germline gene differ at one end; a read error may be behind it. The chain employs TRBV6-2 or TRBV6-3 and TRBJ2-3; D might be TRBD1 or TRBD2, each matching 5 bases. Germline lookup yields CDR1 MNHEY and CDR2 SVGEGT. The CDR3 consists of 12 residues. The CDR3 region is CASTDGRGTQYF. The CDR3 DNA is TGTGCCAGCACCGACGGCAGAGGGACGCAATATTTT.

For this clonotype: At one of its ends the junction is not consistent with the germline gene, which may arise from a read error. The rearrangement uses TRBV28 and TRBJ1-1, with D possibly matching TRBD1 (5 bases). CDR3 size: 15 residues. CDR1 and CDR2 from the germline V gene are MDHEN and SYDVKM. CDR3 sequence: CASSLLPPTYTGAIF. CDR3 sequence (DNA): TGTGCCAGCAGTTTATTGCCTCCTACCTACACTGGGGCTATCTTT.

About this clonotype: Since the CDR3 does not end with the conserved phenylalanine or tryptophan, this likely comes from a read error. V usage is TRBV6-2 or TRBV6-3 and J usage is TRBJ1-6; 7 positions agree with TRBD1. Germline CDR1 and CDR2: MNHEY and SVGEGT. The CDR3 totals 14 residues. The CDR3 sequence: CASCYRGSGSPLHL. The CDR3 DNA reads TGTGCCAGCTGTTACAGGGGTTCTGGTTCACCCCTCCACCTT.

A word on this clonotype: Since the CDR3 does not end with the conserved phenylalanine or tryptophan, this likely comes from a read error. The chain carries TRBV6-5 and TRBJ1-1; D is undetermined. CDR3 length: 13 amino acids. CDR1 and CDR2 (germline): MNHEY, SVGAGI. The germline V and J ends were trimmed by 5 bases and 7 bases, with 14 bases remaining between them. The CDR3 DNA reads as TGTGCCAGCAGTCGGAACAGCCCTAATGAAGCTTTCCTT. Encoded protein: CASSRNSPNEAFL.

The sample holds one count of this clonotype. The junction and the germline gene differ at one end; a read error may be behind it. The chain has TRBV20-1 and TRBJ2-3, with 8 bases identical to TRBD1. The germline V gene encodes CDR1 DFQATT and CDR2 SNEGSKA (reference sequence). CDR3 length: 14 amino acids. The CDR3 DNA is TGCAGTGCTAGCAGGGCAGGGGGCACAGATACGCACTATTTT. The encoded protein is CSASRAGGTDTHYF.

The table lists this clonotype with a few counts. The chain is built from TRBV2 and TRBJ2-5; the D is unclear. Trimming left V 3 bases short and J 6 bases short, with 8 bases between. The germline V gene encodes CDR1 SNHLY and CDR2 FYNNEI. This CDR3 region has 12 residues. This CDR3 reads CASSEARKTQYF. The CDR3 coding sequence is TGTGCCAGCAGTGAGGCCAGGAAGACCCAGTACTTC.

Concerning this clonotype itself: With a much larger clone just one base away, this may be a read error. This CDR3 is missing its conserved last phenylalanine or tryptophan, likely due to a read error. The chain couples TRBV4-3 to TRBJ2-7; 11 bases are shared with TRBD2. V gave up 4 bases and J gave up 2 bases; unmatched junction bases: 4. The germline CDR1 and CDR2 sequences are LGHNA and YSLEER. CDR3 length: 15 amino acids. The chain's CDR3 is CASSPRLAGTYEQYS. CDR3 in DNA: TGCGCCAGCAGCCCGCGACTAGCGGGAACCTACGAGCAGTACTCC.

This clonotype was detected a few times. The J gene is TRBJ2-1, the V gene TRBV20-1; 9 bases fit TRBD2. J lost 5 bases, V lost 6 bases, and 11 bases had no gene match. The CDR3 spans 15 residues. Germline V gene sequence: CDR1 DFQATT, CDR2 SNEGSKA (reference sequence). The CDR3 here is CSAPKGGLADNEQFF. CDR3 coding DNA: TGCAGTGCCCCAAAGGGGGGACTAGCCGACAATGAGCAGTTCTTC.

Concerning this clonotype itself: A junction end diverges from the germline sequence, so it may reflect a read error. The rearrangement joins TRBV12-3 or TRBV12-4 to TRBJ2-7; a weak D match, TRBD2 (5 bases). This CDR3 comprises 14 residues. CDR3 DNA sequence: TGTGCCAGCAGTCTGGACTCCCCGTCGGACGAGCAGAACTTC. The encoded protein is CASSLDSPSDEQNF.

The J gene is TRBJ1-1, the V gene TRBV11-2; D gene uncertain. The CDR3 has 14 residues. V was cut by 7 bases and J by 1 base, with 13 bases left in between. Germline V gives CDR1 SGHAT, CDR2 FQNNGV. This chain's CDR3 is CASNHGRQNTEAFF. The CDR3 coding sequence is TGTGCCAGCAACCATGGTCGACAGAACACTGAAGCTTTCTTT.

This clonotype was recorded many times. The chain combines TRBV6-6 with TRBJ2-2; tentatively, D is TRBD2 (6 bases). The V end lost 5 bases, the J end lost 1 base, and 14 bases lay between the germline ends. Germline V gene data show CDR1 as MNHNY and CDR2 as SVGAGI (reference sequence). The CDR3 contains 16 residues. DNA for the CDR3: TGTGCCAGCAGTAGGGCGGGACTTATGAACACCGGGGAGCTGTTTTTT. This gives the protein CASSRAGLMNTGELFF.

The V and J genes are TRBV12-3 or TRBV12-4 and TRBJ2-2, with 7 bases that match TRBD1. There are 15 residues in the CDR3. The CDR3: CTGSRQGLNTGELFF. The CDR3 nucleotides are TGTACCGGCAGCAGACAGGGCCTGAACACCGGGGAGCTGTTTTTT.